The clone carrying this T cell receptor (beta chain) was seen once. Its target is unknown. Trimming shortened V by 2 bases and J by 5 bases, and 12 bases separated the two germline ends. The CDR3 length is 14 residues. The germline gives CDR1 SGHVS, CDR2 FQNEAQ. This record comes from a study of cytomegalovirus exposure and HLA in healthy donors. PCR was performed using 60 Vbeta and 13 Jbeta primers. Some clones are missing from TCRdb's copy, which holds only in-frame ones; the method was immunoSEQ multiplex PCR. The table has over 150,000 clones, 70% to 90% seen once. The study's findings and limits: Indistinguishable V segments such as TRBV6-2 and TRBV6-3 were excluded. While the bulk of TCR sequences proved rare, some public TCRs turned up in many donors.

This clonotype originated in a woman younger than 45 in good health and CMV-seronegative. The sequenced sample consisted of PBMCs. This chain connects TRBV7-8 to TRBJ1-1; tentatively, D is TRBD1 (6 bases). The CDR3 sequence: CASSLTQGFTEAFF. The CDR3, as DNA: TGTGCCAGCAGCTTAACACAGGGCTTTACTGAAGCTTTCTTT.